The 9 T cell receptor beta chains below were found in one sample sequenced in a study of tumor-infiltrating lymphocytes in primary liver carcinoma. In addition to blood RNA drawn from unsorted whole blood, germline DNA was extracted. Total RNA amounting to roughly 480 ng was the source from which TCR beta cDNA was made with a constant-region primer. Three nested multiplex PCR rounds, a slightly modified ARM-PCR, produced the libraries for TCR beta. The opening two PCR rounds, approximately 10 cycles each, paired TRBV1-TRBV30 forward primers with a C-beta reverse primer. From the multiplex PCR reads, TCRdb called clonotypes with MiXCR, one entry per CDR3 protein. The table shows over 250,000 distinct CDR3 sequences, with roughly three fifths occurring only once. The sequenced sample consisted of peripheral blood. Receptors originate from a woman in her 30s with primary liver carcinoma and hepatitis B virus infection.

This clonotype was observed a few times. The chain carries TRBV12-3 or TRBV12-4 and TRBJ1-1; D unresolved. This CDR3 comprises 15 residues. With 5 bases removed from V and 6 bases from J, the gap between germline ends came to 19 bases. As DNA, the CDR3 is TGTGCCAGCAGTCCGAGGGAAGTGATGGACGCTGAAGCTTTCTTT. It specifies CASSPREVMDAEAFF.

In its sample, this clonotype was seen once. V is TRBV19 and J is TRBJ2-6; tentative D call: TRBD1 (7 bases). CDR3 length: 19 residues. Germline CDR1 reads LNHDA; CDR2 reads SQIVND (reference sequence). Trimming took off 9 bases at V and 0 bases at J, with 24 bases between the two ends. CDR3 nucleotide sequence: TGTGCCAGCCTGACAGGGCCCGGGGGAAGTTCCTCTGGGGCCAACGTCCTGACTTTC. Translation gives CASLTGPGGSSSGANVLTF.

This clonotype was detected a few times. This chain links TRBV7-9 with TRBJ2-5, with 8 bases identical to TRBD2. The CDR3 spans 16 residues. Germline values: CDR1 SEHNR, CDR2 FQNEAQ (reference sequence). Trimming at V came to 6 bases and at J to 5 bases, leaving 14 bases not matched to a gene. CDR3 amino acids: CASSPTSGVSYETQYF. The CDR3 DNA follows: TGTGCCAGCAGTCCAACTAGCGGAGTCTCATATGAGACCCAGTACTTC.

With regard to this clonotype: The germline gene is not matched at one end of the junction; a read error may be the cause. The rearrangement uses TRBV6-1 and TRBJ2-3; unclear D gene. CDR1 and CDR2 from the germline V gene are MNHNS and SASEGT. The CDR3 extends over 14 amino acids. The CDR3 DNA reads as TGTGCCAGCAGTGCTCTGTGGTTTACAGATACACAGTATTTT. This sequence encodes CASSALWFTDTQYF.

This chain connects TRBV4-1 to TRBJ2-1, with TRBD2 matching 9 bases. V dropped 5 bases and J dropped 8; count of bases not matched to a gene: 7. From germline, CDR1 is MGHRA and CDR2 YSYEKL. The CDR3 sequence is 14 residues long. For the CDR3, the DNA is TGCGCCAGCAGCAACGCGGGAGGGAGGGATGAGCAGTTCTTC. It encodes CASSNAGGRDEQFF.

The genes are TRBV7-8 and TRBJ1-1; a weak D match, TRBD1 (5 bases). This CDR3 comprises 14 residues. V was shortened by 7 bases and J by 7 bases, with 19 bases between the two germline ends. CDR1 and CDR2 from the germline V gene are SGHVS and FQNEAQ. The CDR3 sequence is CASTPPGIRSEAFF. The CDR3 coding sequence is TGTGCCAGCACCCCCCCAGGGATCAGGAGTGAAGCTTTCTTT. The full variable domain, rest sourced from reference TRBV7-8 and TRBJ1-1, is GAGVSQSPRYKVAKRGQDVALRCDPISGHVSLFWYQQALGQGPEFLTYFQNEAQLDKSGLPSDRFFAERPEGSVSTLKIQRTQQEDSAVYLCASTPPGIRSEAFFGQGTRLTVV.

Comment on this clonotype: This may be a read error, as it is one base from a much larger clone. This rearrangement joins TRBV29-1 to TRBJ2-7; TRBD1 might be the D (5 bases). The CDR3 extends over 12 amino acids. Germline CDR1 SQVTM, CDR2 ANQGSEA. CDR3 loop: CSIEGEGYEQYF. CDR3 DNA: TGCAGCATTGAAGGGGAAGGTTACGAGCAGTACTTC.

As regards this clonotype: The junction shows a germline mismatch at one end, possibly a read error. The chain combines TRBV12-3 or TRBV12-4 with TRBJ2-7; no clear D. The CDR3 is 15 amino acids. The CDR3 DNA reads TGTGTCAGCAGTTTTACTGGGAACCAAAGAACCGAGCAGTACTTC. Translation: CVSSFTGNQRTEQYF.

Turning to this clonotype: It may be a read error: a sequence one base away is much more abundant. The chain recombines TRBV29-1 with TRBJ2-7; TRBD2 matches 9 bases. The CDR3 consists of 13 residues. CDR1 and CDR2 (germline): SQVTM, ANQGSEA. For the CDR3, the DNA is TGCAGCACACAGACTAGCGGCTCCTACGAGCAGCACTTC. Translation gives CSTQTSGSYEQHF.